Listed here are 12 T cell receptor beta chains from one sample, sequenced in a study of immune heterogeneity within non-small cell lung tumors. The template for each sample was approximately 600 ng of genomic DNA, which had been extracted from bulk tumor tissue. Surgical sampling yielded several biopsies per primary tumor (spaced far apart). Curative surgery was performed on patients who had untreated, newly diagnosed non-small cell lung cancer. TCR beta CDR3 amplification used multiplex PCR with 32 V and 13 J primers. TCRdb passed the multiplex PCR reads through MiXCR, listing each CDR3 protein once. The data hold roughly 10,000 distinct CDR3 sequences, with roughly a fifth observed a single time. The sample was lung tumor tissue. Receptors originate from a man aged 60-69 years with non-small cell lung cancer.

This clonotype was counted a few times. This chain connects TRBV6-2 or TRBV6-3 to TRBJ2-3, with D perhaps matching TRBD1 or TRBD2 (5 bases each). Germline V gene sequence: CDR1 MNHEY, CDR2 SVGEGT. With 0 bases removed from V and 2 bases from J, the gap between germline ends came to 9 bases. The CDR3 extends over 15 amino acids. DNA for the CDR3: TGTGCCAGCAGTTACTCGGGGGTCATCACAGATACGCAGTATTTT. Amino acids: CASSYSGVITDTQYF.

This clonotype was observed a few times. This chain uses TRBV16 with TRBJ2-4; tentative D call: TRBD2 (7 bases). The CDR3 loop spans 19 amino acids. Between the trimmed V and J ends, which lost 4 bases and 0 bases, there was a span of 22 bases. Germline V gene data show CDR1 as KGHSY and CDR2 as FQNENV. CDR3 nucleotides: TGTGCCAGCAGCCCCATCGAATTACAGGGACTACTAGCCAAAAACATTCAGTACTTC. Its translation: CASSPIELQGLLAKNIQYF. Filled out from reference TRBV16 and TRBJ2-4, the complete variable domain reads GEEVAQTPKHLVRGEGQKAKLYCAPIKGHSYVFWYQQVLKNEFKFLISFQNENVFDETGMPKERFSAKCLPNSPCSLEIQATKLEDSAVYFCASSPIELQGLLAKNIQYFGAGTRLSVL.

V gene TRBV29-1 combines with J gene TRBJ1-2; maybe TRBD1 (5 bases). With 3 bases removed from V and 3 bases from J, the gap between germline ends came to 14 bases. Germline-derived CDR1 and CDR2 are SQVTM and ANQGSEA. The CDR3 totals 14 residues. The CDR3 region has the DNA TGCAGCGTTGAGCGTCAGGGAGGATACTATGGCTACACCTTC. As protein: CSVERQGGYYGYTF. The full variable domain, its missing parts supplied by reference TRBV29-1 and TRBJ1-2, is SAVISQKPSRDICQRGTSLTIQCQVDSQVTMMFWYRQQPGQSLTLIATANQGSEATYESGFVIDKFPISRPNLTFSTLTVSNMSPEDSSIYLCSVERQGGYYGYTFGSGTRLTVV.

This clonotype was detected only a few times. The chain is built from TRBV6-1 and TRBJ2-6; unclear D gene. This CDR3 region has 14 residues. Germline CDR1 and CDR2: MNHNS and SASEGT. V lost 10 bases to trimming and J lost 0 bases, with 10 bases between them. The CDR3 DNA reads TGTGCCACCACTGTTGGCTCTGGGGCCAACGTCCTGACTTTC. Protein product: CATTVGSGANVLTF.

The rearrangement links TRBV6-1 to TRBJ2-1; TRBD2 matches 8 bases. This CDR3 is built from 15 residues. The V gene end was trimmed by 5 bases and the J gene end by 4 bases; junction bases not matched to a gene: 7. CDR1 and CDR2 (germline): MNHNS, SASEGT. CDR3 coding DNA: TGTGCCAGCAGTCCTACGGGAGGGCCGTACAATGAGCAGTTCTTC. Residues: CASSPTGGPYNEQFF.

This clonotype occurred many times. J is TRBJ2-2 and V is TRBV6-1; 7 bases line up with TRBD1. The CDR3 covers 16 residues. Germline V gene sequence: CDR1 MNHNS, CDR2 SASEGT. Germline trimming cut 6 bases from V and 4 bases from J; bases unmatched to any gene: 11. CDR3 in amino acids: CASRTGAPGRTGELFF. Here the CDR3 DNA reads TGTGCCAGCAGAACAGGGGCACCCGGCCGCACCGGGGAGCTGTTTTTT.

In this sample, this clonotype turned up a few times. This chain connects TRBV9 to TRBJ2-6; maybe TRBD1 (5 bases). Germline values: CDR1 SGDLS, CDR2 YYNGEE. The CDR3 is 18 residues long. V gave up 3 bases and J gave up 0 bases, with 16 bases separating them. The CDR3 here is CASSARGQGDSGANVLTF. In DNA form, the CDR3 reads TGTGCCAGCAGCGCACGCGGACAAGGAGACTCTGGGGCCAACGTCCTGACTTTC. The full variable domain, with the rest looked up from reference TRBV9 and TRBJ2-6, is DSGVTQTPKHLITATGQRVTLRCSPRSGDLSVYWYQQSLDQGLQFLIQYYNGEERAKGNILERFSAQQFPDLHSELNLSSLELGDSALYFCASSARGQGDSGANVLTFGAGSRLTVL.

As for this clonotype: Since a much larger clone is just one base distant, this may be a read error. J is TRBJ2-6 and V is TRBV20-1; the D gene is possibly TRBD2 (5 bases). The CDR3 has 15 residues. Trimming stripped 2 bases from V and 5 bases from J, with 13 bases between. Per germline, CDR1 DFQATT and CDR2 SNEGSKA (reference sequence). CDR3 coding DNA: TGCAGTGCTAGATCGTCGGGGTACTGGGCCAACGTCCTGACTTTC. It codes for CSARSSGYWANVLTF.

This clonotype is labeled medium-sized (0.01 to 0.1%). The junction departs from the called germline gene at one end, perhaps through a read error. The chain combines TRBV28 with TRBJ2-7; a weak D match, TRBD2 (6 bases). Germline V gene sequence: CDR1 MDHEN, CDR2 SYDVKM. This CDR3 spans 15 amino acids. DNA for the CDR3: TGTGCCAGCAGTTTATCTTCACTTTTGGGAGGCGGCGGGGACTTC. Its protein product is CASSLSSLLGGGGDF.

This clonotype has a handful of counts. The chain carries TRBV7-9 and TRBJ2-2; D is unresolved. The germline CDR1 and CDR2 sequences are SEHNR and FQNEAQ (reference sequence). The CDR3 runs to 17 residues. V was shortened by 2 bases and J by 1 base, with 14 bases between the two germline ends. The CDR3 is CASSLFGARWNTGELFF. The CDR3, as DNA: TGTGCCAGCAGCTTATTCGGTGCCAGGTGGAACACCGGGGAGCTGTTTTTT.

About this clonotype itself: This may come from a read error, since a much larger clone is one base off. CDR3 nucleotides: TGTGCCAGCAGTCCGTACCGGGACAGGGGCTACATCCGGACAGATACGCGGTATTTT. Residues: CASSPYRDRGYIRTDTRYF. V gene TRBV6-1 combines with J gene TRBJ2-3; 10 positions agree with TRBD1. The CDR3 sequence is 19 residues long. Per the germline V gene, CDR1 is MNHNS and CDR2 is SASEGT.

This clonotype was seen ten or more times. This sequence joins TRBV29-1 and TRBJ1-2; tentative D call: TRBD1 (6 bases). The V end lost 5 bases, the J end lost 8 bases, and 18 bases lay between the germline ends. This CDR3 is 13 amino acids long. Germline values: CDR1 SQVTM, CDR2 ANQGSEA. CDR3 DNA: TGCAGCGTTCGTGTGGGGGACACACGGGGCTACACCTTC. It is translated as CSVRVGDTRGYTF.